This T cell receptor (beta chain) is from a study of T cell responses to AZD1222 COVID-19 vaccine. General observations from the study: Spike was spanned by vaccine-associated CD4 TCRs, which were dominant at 160-218 and 743-854. Most donors were white British, females outnumbered males, and clonal diversity was possibly underestimated.

Concerning this clone itself: Its antigen is currently unknown.

V was clipped by 5 bases and J by 3 bases, with 11 bases between them. CDR1 LGHDT and CDR2 YNNKEL come from the germline V gene (reference sequence). The CDR3 is made up of 13 amino acids. Doses given second, at about 4 or about 12 weeks, were pooled. TCRdb's copy holds only in-frame clones and misses some; the assay was immunoSEQ multiplex PCR. This table has approximately 170,000 clones, 92% appearing once. The TCR was taken from an adult who received the AZD1222 COVID-19 vaccine. The chain employs TRBV3-1 (or the pseudogene TRBV3-2) and TRBJ2-7; weak D call: TRBD1 (6 bases). Material: peripheral blood, obtained 28 days after the second AZD1222 dose. The CDR3 region has the DNA TGTGCCAGCAGCTTCAGGGGATTCTACGAGCAGTACTTC. Encoded protein: CASSFRGFYEQYF.